One and the same sample provided the 10 T cell receptor beta chains below, sequenced in a study of regulatory T cells in long-lasting Graves disease. Time point noted: persistent/refractory GD, antithyroid drugs over 5 years with positive TRAb. The authors made the TCR library using RNA they extracted from PBMCs. Libraries of TCR beta came from iRepertoire HTBI primers plus Arm-PCR of CDR3 regions. MiXCR, applied by TCRdb to the multiplex PCR reads, yields one record per CDR3 protein. Among over 650,000 distinct CDR3 sequences, around 30% were seen once, and the ten largest hold about two fifths. This material consisted of peripheral blood mononuclear cells (PBMCs), taken when the disease was refractory, from a patient treated with antithyroid drugs. These receptors were collected from a female donor with Graves disease.

The chain links TRBV6-1 to TRBJ1-2; 10 bases match TRBD1. The CDR3 has 18 residues. Germline CDR1 and CDR2: MNHNS and SASEGT. Trimming at V came to 0 bases and at J to 1 base, leaving 8 bases not matched to a gene. The CDR3 sequence: CASSEALLGTGVNYGYTF. In DNA form, the CDR3 reads TGTGCCAGCAGTGAAGCGCTTCTAGGGACAGGGGTTAACTATGGCTACACCTTC.

The chain links TRBV14 to TRBJ2-5; 13 bases map to TRBD2. The junction had 1 base not matched to a gene; V was cut back by 4 bases and J by 2 bases. Germline V gene sequence: CDR1 SGHDN, CDR2 FVKESK. The CDR3 is 15 amino acids. CDR3 bases: TGTGCCAGCAGCCGGACTAGCGGGAGACAAGAGACCCAGTACTTC. Translation: CASSRTSGRQETQYF.

The chain links TRBV5-1 to TRBJ1-2, with D unresolved. This CDR3 is built from 12 residues. Per the germline V gene, CDR1 is SGHRS and CDR2 is YFSETQ. V was trimmed by 0 bases and J by 6 bases, leaving 6 bases between them. The CDR3 bases are TGCGCCAGCAGCTTGGGGGCAGATGGCTACACCTTC. This sequence encodes CASSLGADGYTF. The complete variable domain, with remaining parts taken from reference TRBV5-1 and TRBJ1-2, reads KAGVTQTPRYLIKTRGQQVTLSCSPISGHRSVSWYQQTPGQGLQFLFEYFSETQRNKGNFPGRFSGRQFSNSRSEMNVSTLELGDSALYLCASSLGADGYTFGSGTRLTVV.

The DNA of the CDR3 is TGTGCCAGCACCGCCGACAGGGGAATCAGCAATCAGCCCCAGCATTTT. Amino acids: CASTADRGISNQPQHF. This chain links TRBV6-1 with TRBJ1-5; 8 bases line up with TRBD1. The CDR3 length is 16 residues. Germline-derived CDR1 and CDR2 are MNHNS and SASEGT. Losses at the gene ends were 7 bases for V and 1 base for J; bases not matched to a gene: 9.

This clonotype was seen only a few times. V gene TRBV10-3 combines with J gene TRBJ1-5, with a possible D match to TRBD1 (6 bases). Germline V CDR1 and CDR2: ENHRY, SYGVKD. Between the trimmed V and J ends, which lost 10 bases and 6 bases, there was a span of 19 bases. CDR3 length: 14 amino acids. The CDR3 spells CATRGAGDTQPQHF. In DNA form, the CDR3 reads TGTGCCACCCGCGGGGCAGGGGATACTCAGCCCCAGCATTTT.

This clonotype came up a few times. This chain links TRBV6-9 with TRBJ2-7; perhaps TRBD2 as D (7 bases). The CDR3 spans 17 residues. V shed 4 bases and J shed 4 bases, with 23 bases lying between them. The germline V gene encodes CDR1 MNHGY and CDR2 SVAAGI. CDR3 nucleotides: TGTGCCAGCAGTTCCAAGAGGGGGGGCGGAAGATTGTACGAGCAGTACTTC. Its translation: CASSSKRGGGRLYEQYF.

This clonotype was seen many times. The gene calls are TRBV12-3 or TRBV12-4 and TRBJ1-5; D gene ambiguous. The CDR3 consists of 13 residues. The ends were cut back, 3 bases at V and 4 bases at J, with 7 bases in the middle. For the CDR3, the DNA is TGTGCCAGCAGTTTTAGGGAGAATCAGCCCCAGCATTTT. It translates to CASSFRENQPQHF.

There are many counts of this clonotype. This clone may be a read error of a much larger clone one base away. The chain is built from TRBV5-1 and TRBJ1-1; D is possibly TRBD1 (6 bases). This CDR3 region has 13 residues. In germline, CDR1 is SGHRS, CDR2 YFSETQ. The CDR3: CASSLGGTTEAFF. The CDR3 bases are TGTGCCAGCAGCTTAGGGGGGACCACTGAAGCTTTCTTT.

This clonotype was observed at least ten times. V gene TRBV12-3 or TRBV12-4 combines with J gene TRBJ1-2; D call uncertain. CDR3 length equals 13 residues. With 5 bases removed from V and 7 bases from J, the gap between germline ends came to 14 bases. The CDR3 loop is CASSQQDSAGYTF. CDR3 in DNA: TGTGCCAGCAGTCAGCAAGATTCGGCTGGCTACACCTTC.

Many counts were recorded for this clonotype. This chain connects TRBV7-3 to TRBJ1-1, with D unclear. Trimming cost V 5 bases and J 3 bases, with 10 bases left between them. CDR1 and CDR2 (germline): SGHTA, FQGTGA. The CDR3 has 13 amino acids. CDR3 amino acids: CASSLELDTEAFF. The CDR3 bases are TGTGCCAGCAGCCTCGAGCTTGACACTGAAGCTTTCTTT.